This T cell receptor beta chain was identified in a study of T cell changes during pregnancy in multiple sclerosis. In germline, CDR1 is WSHSY, CDR2 SAAADI. This CDR3 spans 14 amino acids. V lost 4 bases and J lost 4, with 12 bases in between. The repertoire was sequenced with immunoSEQ multiplex PCR; TCRdb's copy has only in-frame clones and lacks some. The sample carries approximately 65,000 clones, over 80% recorded once. This TCR derives from a female donor in good health, enrolled as a control in a pregnancy study. This specimen consisted of CD8+ T cells from peripheral blood mononuclear cells, obtained in the third trimester of pregnancy. This chain uses TRBV10-2 with TRBJ2-3; the D is unclear. The CDR3 loop is CASSGSDFADTQYF. DNA for the CDR3: TGCGCCAGCAGTGGATCCGACTTCGCAGATACGCAGTATTTT.